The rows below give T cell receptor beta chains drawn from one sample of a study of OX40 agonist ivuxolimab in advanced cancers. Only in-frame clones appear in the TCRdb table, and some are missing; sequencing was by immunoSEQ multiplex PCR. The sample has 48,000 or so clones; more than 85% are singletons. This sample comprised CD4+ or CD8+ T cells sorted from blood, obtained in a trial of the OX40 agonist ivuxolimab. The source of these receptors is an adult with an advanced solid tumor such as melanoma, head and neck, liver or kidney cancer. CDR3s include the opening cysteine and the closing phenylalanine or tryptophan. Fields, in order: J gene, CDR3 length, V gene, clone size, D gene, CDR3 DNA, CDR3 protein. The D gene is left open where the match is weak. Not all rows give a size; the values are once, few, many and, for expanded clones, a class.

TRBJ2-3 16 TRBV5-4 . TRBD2 TGTGCCAGCAGCTTGGGGGCGGGAGGCCGCACAGATACGCAGTATTTT CASSLGAGGRTDTQYF
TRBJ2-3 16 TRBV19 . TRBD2 TGTGCCAGTAGTAGACTAGCGAGAACCCTCGGGGATACGCAGTATTTT CASSRLARTLGDTQYF
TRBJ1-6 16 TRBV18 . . TGTGCCAGCTCACCACCGAGCAGGGAGGCAAGATCACCCCTCCACTTT CASSPPSREARSPLHF
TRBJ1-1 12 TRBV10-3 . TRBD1 TGTGCCATCAGTGGGGGACAGGCCGAAGCTTTCTTT CAISGGQAEAFF
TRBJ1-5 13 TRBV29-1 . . TGCAGCGTTGCGGACAGTAGCAATCAGCCCCAGCATTTT CSVADSSNQPQHF
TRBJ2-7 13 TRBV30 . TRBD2 TGTGCCTGGAAGACTAGCGGGATCTACGAGCAGTACTTC CAWKTSGIYEQYF
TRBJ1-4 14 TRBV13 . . TGTGCCAGCAGGAAGTTTGGGGTCTTTGAAAAACTGTTTTTT CASRKFGVFEKLFF
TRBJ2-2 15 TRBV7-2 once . TGTGCCAGCAGCTTAAATGCAGGAAACACCGGGGAGCTGTTTTTT CASSLNAGNTGELFF
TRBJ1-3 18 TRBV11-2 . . TGTGCCAGCAGCTTAGTTTCGTCATTCAGGAATACTGGAAACACCATATATTTT CASSLVSSFRNTGNTIYF
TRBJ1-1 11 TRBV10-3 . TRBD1 TGTGCCATCAGTCCGGGACAGGAAGCTTTCTTT CAISPGQEAFF
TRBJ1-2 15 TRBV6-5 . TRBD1 TGTGCCAGCAACTCAGGGGGACAGGGGGCCTATGGCTACACCTTC CASNSGGQGAYGYTF
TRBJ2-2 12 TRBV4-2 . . TGTGCCAGCAGCCTCATGATCGGGGAGCTGTTTTTT CASSLMIGELFF
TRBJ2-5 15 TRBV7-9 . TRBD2 TGTGCCAGCAGCTTAGATTCGGGAGGTGCGGAGACCCAGTACTTC CASSLDSGGAETQYF
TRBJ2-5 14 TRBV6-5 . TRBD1 TGTGCCAGCAGTCTACAGGGGGCCAGGGAGACCCAGTACTTC CASSLQGARETQYF
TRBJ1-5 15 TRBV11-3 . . TGTGCCAGCGACTCCTTAGAGGGAGGCAATCAGCCCCAGCATTTT CASDSLEGGNQPQHF
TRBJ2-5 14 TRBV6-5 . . TGTGCCAGCAGTTTCTCGATATACCAAGAGACCCAGTACTTC CASSFSIYQETQYF
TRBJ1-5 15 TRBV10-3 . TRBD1 TGTGCCATCAGTGACGGACAGGGGGCCGGGCAGCCCCAGCATTTT CAISDGQGAGQPQHF
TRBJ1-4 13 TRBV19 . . TGTGCCAGTAGAAAAAAGACAGATGAAAAACTGTTTTTT CASRKKTDEKLFF
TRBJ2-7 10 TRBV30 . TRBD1 TGTGCCTGGTCCGGGACAGGGCTGTACTTC CAWSGTGLYF
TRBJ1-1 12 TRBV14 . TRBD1 TGTGCCAGCAGCTTCCGGGACAGGGAAGCTTTCTTT CASSFRDREAFF
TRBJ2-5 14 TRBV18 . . TGTGCCAGCTCAGGCAGCCTCACGGGAGAGACCCAGTACTTC CASSGSLTGETQYF
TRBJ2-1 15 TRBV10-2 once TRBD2 TGCGCCAGCAGTATGCTAGCGGGAGGCCTGAATGAGCAGTTCTTC CASSMLAGGLNEQFF
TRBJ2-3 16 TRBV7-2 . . TGTGCCAGCAGCTTACGGATAGCAGGAAGCACAGATACGCAGTATTTT CASSLRIAGSTDTQYF
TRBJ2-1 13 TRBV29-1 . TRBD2 TGCAGCGTCCAGAGGCGGGAGGAACGGTGGCAGTTCTTC CSVQRREERWQFF
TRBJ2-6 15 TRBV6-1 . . TGTGCCAGCAGTGAAGGCTTTGGTGGGGCCAACGTCCTGACTTTC CASSEGFGGANVLTF
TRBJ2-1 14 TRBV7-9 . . TGTGCCAGCAGTCCCGGATCCTACCTCTATGAGCAGTTCTTC CASSPGSYLYEQFF
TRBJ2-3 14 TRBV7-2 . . TGTGCCAGCAGCTTAGGTCCTAGCACAGATACGCAGTATTTT CASSLGPSTDTQYF
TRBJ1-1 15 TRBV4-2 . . TGTGCCAGCAGCCAAGAGCCGGGGTTGAACACTGAAGCTTTCTTT CASSQEPGLNTEAFF
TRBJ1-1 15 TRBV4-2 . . TGTGCCAGCAGCCAAGAACAGGGCTATAACACTGAAGCTTTCTTT CASSQEQGYNTEAFF
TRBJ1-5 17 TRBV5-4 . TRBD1 TGTGCCAGCAGCTTGGGACAGGGAAGTTGGAGCAATCAGCCCCAGCATTTT CASSLGQGSWSNQPQHF
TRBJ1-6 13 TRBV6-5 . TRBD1 TGTGCCAGCAGTTACGGGACAGAATCACCCCTCCACTTT CASSYGTESPLHF
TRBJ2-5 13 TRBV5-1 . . TGCGCCAGCAGCTTAAAGGGACAAGAGACCCAGTACTTC CASSLKGQETQYF
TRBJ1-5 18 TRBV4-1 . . TGCGCCAGCAGCCAAGATGGGCCGGGAACGGCGTTGAATCAGCCCCAGCATTTT CASSQDGPGTALNQPQHF
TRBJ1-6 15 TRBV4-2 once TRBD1 TGTGCCAGCACGGGACAGGGGAGTGATAATTCACCCCTCCACTTT CASTGQGSDNSPLHF
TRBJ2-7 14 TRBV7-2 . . TGTGCCAGCAGCCCGGGACTGGGGGACTACGAGCAGTACTTC CASSPGLGDYEQYF
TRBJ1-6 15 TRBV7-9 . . TGTGCCAGCAGCCCCCTTGAGCTGGGTAATTCACCCCTCCACTTT CASSPLELGNSPLHF
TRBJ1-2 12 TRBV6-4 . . TGTGCCAGCAGACCCGGGACGGGGAAGACGGGCTTC CASRPGTGKTGF
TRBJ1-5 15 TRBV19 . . TGTGCCAGTAGTATCCCCTGGGAGGACACTCAGCCCCAGCATTTT CASSIPWEDTQPQHF
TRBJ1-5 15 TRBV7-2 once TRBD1 TGTGCCAGCAGCCCAGGACAGGGTAATTGGCAGCCCCAGCATTTT CASSPGQGNWQPQHF
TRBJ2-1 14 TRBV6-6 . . TGTGCCAGTTCAAATGAGGCCTTCGGTAATGAGCAGTTCTTC CASSNEAFGNEQFF
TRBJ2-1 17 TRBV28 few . TGTGCCAGCACCGACCCCCGCGGCCCGCTTCCATACAATGAGCAGTTCTTC CASTDPRGPLPYNEQFF
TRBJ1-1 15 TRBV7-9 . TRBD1 TGTGCCAGCAGCCCTAGGGGACAGAAGAACACTGAAGCTTTCTTT CASSPRGQKNTEAFF
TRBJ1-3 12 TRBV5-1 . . TGCGCCAGCAGCTTGGAGGGGGACACCATATATTTT CASSLEGDTIYF
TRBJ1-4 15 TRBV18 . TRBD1 TGTGCCAGCTCACCTAGGACAGGCGATAATGAAAAACTGTTTTTT CASSPRTGDNEKLFF
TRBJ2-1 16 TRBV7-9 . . TGTGCCAGCAGCTGGGATTTCTTTTTAGAGGGCAATGAGCAGTTCTTC CASSWDFFLEGNEQFF
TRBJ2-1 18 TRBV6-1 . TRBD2 TGTGCCAGCAGTGAGGGACAGGGGGGGACTAGCGGGAGGGCTGAGCAGTTCTTC CASSEGQGGTSGRAEQFF